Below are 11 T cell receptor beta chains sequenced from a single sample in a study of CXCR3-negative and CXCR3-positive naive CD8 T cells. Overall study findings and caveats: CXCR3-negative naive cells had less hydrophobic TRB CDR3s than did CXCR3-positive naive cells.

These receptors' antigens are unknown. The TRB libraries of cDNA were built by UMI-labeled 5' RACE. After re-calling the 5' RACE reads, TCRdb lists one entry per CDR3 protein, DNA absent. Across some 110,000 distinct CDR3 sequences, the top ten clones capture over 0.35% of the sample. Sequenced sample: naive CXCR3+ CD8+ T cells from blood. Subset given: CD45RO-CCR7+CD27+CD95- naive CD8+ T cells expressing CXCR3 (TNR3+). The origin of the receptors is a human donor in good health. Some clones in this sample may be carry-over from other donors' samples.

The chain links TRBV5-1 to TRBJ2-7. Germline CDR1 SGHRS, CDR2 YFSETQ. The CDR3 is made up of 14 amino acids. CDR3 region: CASSFDKGLFEQYF.

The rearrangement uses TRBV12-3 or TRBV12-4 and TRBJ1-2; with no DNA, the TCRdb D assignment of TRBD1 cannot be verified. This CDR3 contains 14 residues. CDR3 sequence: CASRWAGTGYGYTF.

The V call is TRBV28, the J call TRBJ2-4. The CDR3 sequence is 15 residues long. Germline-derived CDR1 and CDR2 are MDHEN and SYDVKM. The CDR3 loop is CASSFPERTKNIQYF.

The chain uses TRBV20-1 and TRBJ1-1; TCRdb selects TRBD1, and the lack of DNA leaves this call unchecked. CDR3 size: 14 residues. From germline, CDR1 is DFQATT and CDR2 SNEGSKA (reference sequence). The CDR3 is CSAYTDSFYTEAFF.

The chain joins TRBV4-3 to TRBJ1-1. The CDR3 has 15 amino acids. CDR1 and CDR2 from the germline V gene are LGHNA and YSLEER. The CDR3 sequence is CASSPKIDMNTEAFF.

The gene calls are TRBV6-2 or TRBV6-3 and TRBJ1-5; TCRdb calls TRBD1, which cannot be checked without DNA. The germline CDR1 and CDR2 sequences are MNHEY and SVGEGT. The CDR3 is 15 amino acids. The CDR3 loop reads CASSTGLYSNQPQHF.

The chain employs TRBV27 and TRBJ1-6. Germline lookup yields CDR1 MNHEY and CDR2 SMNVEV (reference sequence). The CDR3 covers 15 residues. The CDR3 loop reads CASSLSLGYNSPLHF.

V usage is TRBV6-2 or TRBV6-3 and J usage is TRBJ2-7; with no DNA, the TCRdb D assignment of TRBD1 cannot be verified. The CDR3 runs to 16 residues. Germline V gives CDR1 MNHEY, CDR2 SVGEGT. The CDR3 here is CASSYSSVGQTYEQYF.

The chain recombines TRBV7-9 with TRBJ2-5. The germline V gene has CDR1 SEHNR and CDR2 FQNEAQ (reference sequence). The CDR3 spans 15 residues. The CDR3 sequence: CASSLSFGAEETQYF. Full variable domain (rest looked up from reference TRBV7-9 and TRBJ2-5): DTGVSQNPRHKITKRGQNVTFRCDPISEHNRLYWYRQTLGQGPEFLTYFQNEAQLEKSRLLSDRFSAERPKGSFSTLEIQRTEQGDSAMYLCASSLSFGAEETQYFGPGTRLLVL.

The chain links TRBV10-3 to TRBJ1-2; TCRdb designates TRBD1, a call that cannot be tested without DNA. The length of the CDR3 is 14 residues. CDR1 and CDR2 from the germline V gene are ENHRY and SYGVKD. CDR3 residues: CAISEAGTGYGYTF.

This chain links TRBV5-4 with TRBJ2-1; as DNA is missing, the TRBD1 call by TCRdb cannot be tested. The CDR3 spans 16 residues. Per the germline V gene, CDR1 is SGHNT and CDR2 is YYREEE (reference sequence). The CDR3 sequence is CASSPFRVLNYNEQFF.